Following are 7 T cell receptor beta chains from one sample sequenced in a study of T cell repertoires in ileal Crohn's disease. Sequenced by immunoSEQ multiplex PCR; TCRdb stores in-frame clones only, minus some. The table has approximately 29,000 clones, 80% to 90% seen once; the top ten hold 5.5% to 7%. Sample: ileal tissue. Every receptor here comes from an adult with Crohn's disease.

This rearrangement joins TRBV19 to TRBJ1-1; a possible D gene is TRBD1 (6 bases). Germline lookup yields CDR1 LNHDA and CDR2 SQIVND (reference sequence). CDR3 length equals 13 residues. Trimming left V 4 bases short and J 1 base short, with 7 bases between. The CDR3 here is CASSRGGNTEAFF. The CDR3 DNA sequence: TGTGCCAGTAGTAGAGGGGGGAACACTGAAGCTTTCTTT.

About this clone itself: Because the CDR3 is missing its conserved closing phenylalanine or tryptophan, this is likely a read error. This sequence joins TRBV29-1 and TRBJ1-2; maybe TRBD1 (5 bases). The CDR3 extends over 13 amino acids. Germline CDR1 is SQVTM and CDR2 is ANQGSEA. Trimming left V 7 bases short and J 2 bases short, with 14 bases between. CDR3 in DNA: TGCAGCGCTTCGGGGGTGACCAACTATGGCTACACCCTC. Amino acids: CSASGVTNYGYTL.

This clone came up a few times. CDR3 nucleotides: TGTGCCAGCAGCTTGCCAGGACAGGGAAAGACCCAGTACTTC. This translates into CASSLPGQGKTQYF. This rearrangement joins TRBV5-4 to TRBJ2-5; TRBD1 aligns across 8 bases. CDR3 length: 14 amino acids. With V trimmed by 1 base and J by 6 bases, 5 bases remained unmatched. CDR1 is SGHNT, CDR2 YYREEE, per germline (reference sequence).

The chain is built from TRBV5-6 and TRBJ1-2; D uncertain. This CDR3 region has 14 residues. Germline lookup yields CDR1 SGHDT and CDR2 YYEEEE. V shed 2 bases and J shed 0 bases, with 8 bases lying between them. The chain's CDR3 is CASSLVTANYGYTF. As DNA, the CDR3 is TGTGCCAGCAGCTTAGTCACAGCTAACTATGGCTACACCTTC.

This clone has only a few counts. This sequence joins TRBV19 and TRBJ1-2, with TRBD1 identical over 10 bases. The germline V gene has CDR1 LNHDA and CDR2 SQIVND (reference sequence). With 5 bases clipped from V and 8 bases from J, the junction kept 8 bases outside the gene matches. There are 14 residues in the CDR3. The CDR3 sequence is CASSPDRGRGGYTF. CDR3 bases: TGTGCCAGTAGTCCCGACAGGGGGCGAGGAGGCTACACCTTC.

This clone was counted only a few times. The chain joins TRBV15 to TRBJ1-1, with D tentatively TRBD1 (5 bases). Germline V gene lookup returns CDR1 LNHNV and CDR2 YYDKDF (reference sequence). There are 13 residues in the CDR3. Trimming pared 5 bases from V and 13 bases from J, leaving 20 bases between. CDR3 sequence reads: CATSADRSQSGFF. In DNA form, the CDR3 reads TGTGCCACCAGCGCTGACAGATCCCAGTCCGGTTTCTTT.

J is TRBJ1-5 and V is TRBV6-5, with a weak D call TRBD1 (6 bases). The CDR3 is 13 residues long. The germline V gene has CDR1 MNHEY and CDR2 SVGAGI. The V gene lost 8 bases and the J gene lost 2 bases, with 10 bases spanning the gap. The CDR3 DNA follows: TGTGCCAGCGGGGCAGGGGGCAATCAGCCCCAGCATTTT. It specifies CASGAGGNQPQHF.